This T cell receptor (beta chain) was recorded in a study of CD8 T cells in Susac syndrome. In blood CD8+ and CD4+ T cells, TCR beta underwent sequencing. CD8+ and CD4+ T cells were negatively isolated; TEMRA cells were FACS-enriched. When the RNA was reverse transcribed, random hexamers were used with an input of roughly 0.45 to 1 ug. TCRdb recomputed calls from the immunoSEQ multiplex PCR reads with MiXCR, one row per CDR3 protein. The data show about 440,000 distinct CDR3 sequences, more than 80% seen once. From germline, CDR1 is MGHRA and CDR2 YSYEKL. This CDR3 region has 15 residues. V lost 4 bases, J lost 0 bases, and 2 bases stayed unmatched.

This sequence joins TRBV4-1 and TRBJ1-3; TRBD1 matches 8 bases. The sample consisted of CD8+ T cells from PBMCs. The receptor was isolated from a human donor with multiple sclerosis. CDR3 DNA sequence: TGCGCCAGCAGCCGGGACAGGTCCTCTGGAAACACCATATATTTT. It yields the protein CASSRDRSSGNTIYF.